This T cell receptor beta chain was obtained from a study of T cell responses to AZD1222 COVID-19 vaccine. Study observations and caveats: Only a handful of AZD1222 recipients, more than 5 in all, had baseline seropositivity. Unmutated regions of variants are reportedly targeted by nearly half of spike-specific TCRs. There were repertoire samples only from the period after the peak T cell response.

This clone was seen just once. Its antigen is undetermined. TCRdb's table, derived via immunoSEQ multiplex PCR, lists solely in-frame clones and lacks some. The table lists 130,000 to 150,000 clones, about 92% of them singletons. Germline assignment: CDR1 SGHTS and CDR2 YDEGEE. V shed 0 bases, J shed 6 bases, and the junction held 9 bases outside the gene matches. The CDR3 consists of 16 residues. Second-dose timings of about 4 or about 12 weeks were pooled. This receptor was obtained from an adult who received the AZD1222 COVID-19 vaccine. The sequenced sample was peripheral blood, obtained 28 days after the second AZD1222 dose. This chain links TRBV5-8 with TRBJ2-3; 8 bases are shared with TRBD2. The CDR3 here is CASSLGAGGVTDTQYF. The CDR3 DNA is TGTGCCAGCAGCTTGGGGGCCGGGGGGGTCACGGATACGCAGTATTTT. Using reference TRBV5-8 and TRBJ2-3 for the parts outside the CDR3, the full variable domain is EAGVTQSPTHLIKTRGQQATLRCSPISGHTSVYWYQQALGLGLQFLLWYDEGEERNRGNFPPRFSGRQFPNYSSELNVNALELEDSALYLCASSLGAGGVTDTQYFGPGTRLTVL.